This T cell receptor beta chain was found in a study of T cell responses to AZD1222 COVID-19 vaccine. Broader study findings: Nearly half of spike-specific TCRs reportedly target variant regions that are unmutated in the B.1.351 and B.1.1.7 variants. Spike-wide coverage was observed for vaccine-associated CD4 TCRs, with dominant responses at 160-218 and 743-854.

About this clone itself: Its antigen is as yet unknown.

Assay: immunoSEQ multiplex PCR; the TCRdb copy retains only in-frame clones and omits some. The table shows 95,000 to 150,000 clones, with around 82% occurring only once. Trimming left V 0 bases short and J 0 bases short, with 6 bases between. The CDR3 totals 15 residues. The germline V gene has CDR1 LGHDT and CDR2 YNNKEL (reference sequence). This specimen consisted of peripheral blood, obtained on day 0 of AZD1222 vaccination. This sequence joins TRBV3-1 (or the pseudogene TRBV3-2) and TRBJ2-4; D unresolved. The receptor's source is an adult in good health. The CDR3 spells CASSQEGLAKNIQYF. CDR3 coding DNA: TGTGCCAGCAGCCAAGAGGGCTTAGCCAAAAACATTCAGTACTTC.